A single sample is the source of the 20 T cell receptor beta chains below, sequenced in a study of radiation and T cells in renal cell carcinoma. The method was immunoSEQ multiplex PCR; TCRdb's version includes in-frame clones alone and lacks a portion of them. This sample has around 81,000 clones, with about 82% found just once. The time point was: blood 4 weeks post-SBRT, at nephrectomy. Described treatment: 15 Gy SBRT to primary tumor, nephrectomy 4 weeks later. Source: blood, taken from a patient whose treatment included radiotherapy and nephrectomy. These receptors all stem from a man aged 50-59 years with renal cell carcinoma.

V gene TRBV7-3 combines with J gene TRBJ1-5, with D possibly being TRBD1 (5 bases). Germline V CDR1 and CDR2: SGHTA, FQGTGA. Trimming stripped 5 bases from V and 6 bases from J, with 11 bases between. The CDR3 consists of 13 residues. As DNA, the CDR3 is TGTGCCAGCAGCCAGGGCGAAGGTCAGCCCCAGCATTTT. It translates to CASSQGEGQPQHF.

The sample holds one count of this clone. This chain connects TRBV6-5 to TRBJ2-5; the D is unclear. The J call could be wrong; TRBJ2-7 is a better fit for the DNA end. This CDR3 is built from 14 residues. Germline CDR1 is MNHEY and CDR2 is SVGAGI. The DNA of the CDR3 is TGTGCCAGCAGTGGCGATTCGGTCTCCTACGAGCAGTACTTC. Encoded protein: CASSGDSVSYEQYF.

The J gene is TRBJ2-5, the V gene TRBV5-4, with 13 nucleotides matching TRBD2. From germline, CDR1 is SGHNT and CDR2 YYREEE (reference sequence). The CDR3 loop spans 16 amino acids. J gave up 1 base and V 4 bases, and 4 bases lay outside the gene matches. The CDR3 loop reads CASSGGLAGSQETQYF. The CDR3 nucleotides are TGTGCCAGCAGCGGGGGACTAGCGGGAAGCCAAGAGACCCAGTACTTC. Variable domain in full (rest from reference TRBV5-4 and TRBJ2-5): ETGVTQSPTHLIKTRGQQVTLRCSSQSGHNTVSWYQQALGQGPQFIFQYYREEENGRGNFPPRFSGLQFPNYSSELNVNALELDDSALYLCASSGGLAGSQETQYFGPGTRLLVL.

V usage is TRBV5-1 and J usage is TRBJ1-3; D not certain. Germline V gene lookup returns CDR1 SGHRS and CDR2 YFSETQ. The CDR3 covers 15 residues. V was cut by 0 bases and J by 2 bases, with 9 bases left in between. The CDR3 protein is CASSLDAVAGNTIYF. The CDR3 DNA reads TGCGCCAGCAGCTTGGATGCGGTGGCTGGAAACACCATATATTTT.

The J gene is TRBJ1-2, the V gene TRBV9, with 7 bases aligning to TRBD1. CDR3 length: 15 residues. Germline lookup yields CDR1 SGDLS and CDR2 YYNGEE. V dropped 0 bases and J dropped 0; count of bases not matched to a gene: 2. The CDR3 DNA reads as TGTGCCAGCAGCGTAGGGGGACAGTCTAACTATGGCTACACCTTC. Translated: CASSVGGQSNYGYTF. Full variable domain (remainder filled in from reference TRBV9 and TRBJ1-2): DSGVTQTPKHLITATGQRVTLRCSPRSGDLSVYWYQQSLDQGLQFLIQYYNGEERAKGNILERFSAQQFPDLHSELNLSSLELGDSALYFCASSVGGQSNYGYTFGSGTRLTVV.

The chain links TRBV7-9 to TRBJ1-2, with D maybe TRBD1 (6 bases). Trimming removed 4 bases from V and 4 bases from J, with 16 bases in between. Germline V CDR1 and CDR2: SEHNR, FQNEAQ (reference sequence). The CDR3 is 15 residues long. The CDR3 sequence: CASSSVGGRVYGYTF. CDR3 DNA: TGTGCCAGCAGCTCTGTTGGGGGGCGCGTCTATGGCTACACCTTC.

The rearrangement uses TRBV6-6 and TRBJ1-5; TRBD1 matches at 7 bases. The CDR3 extends over 14 amino acids. Trimming cost V 2 bases and J 7 bases; bases outside gene matches: 5. CDR1 and CDR2 from the germline V gene are MNHNY and SVGAGI (reference sequence). This chain's CDR3 is CASSYEGGRQPQHF. DNA of the CDR3: TGTGCCAGCAGTTACGAAGGGGGCCGGCAGCCCCAGCATTTT.

Points on this clone: The junction departs from the called germline gene at one end, perhaps through a read error. The rearrangement uses TRBV29-1 and TRBJ2-3; 8 bases agree with TRBD1. Germline V gene sequence: CDR1 SQVTM, CDR2 ANQGSEA. The CDR3 length is 13 residues. CDR3 protein: CGSTGVAGDTQYF. CDR3 nucleotides: TGTGGCTCGACAGGGGTGGCAGGAGATACGCAGTATTTT.

V gene TRBV7-2 combines with J gene TRBJ1-2, with 7 bases aligning to TRBD1. V trimming: 6 bases; J trimming: 8 bases; junction bases outside the gene matches: 18. In germline, CDR1 is SGHTA, CDR2 FQGNSA. This CDR3 region has 16 residues. DNA for the CDR3: TGTGCCAGCAGGCCTCCCCCCCTCTCGGGAGGGGGCGGCTACACCTTC. Its translation: CASRPPPLSGGGGYTF.

V is TRBV5-5 and J is TRBJ2-3, with a weak D call TRBD1 (5 bases). With 1 base removed from V and 2 bases from J, the gap between germline ends came to 14 bases. This CDR3 comprises 16 residues. Germline lookup yields CDR1 SGHKS and CDR2 YYEKEE (reference sequence). The CDR3 region is CASSLRGLQNTDTQYF. CDR3 DNA: TGTGCCAGCAGCTTGAGGGGCCTCCAGAACACAGATACGCAGTATTTT.

This rearrangement joins TRBV5-5 to TRBJ2-7; 9 positions match TRBD1. The J segment lost 4 bases and the V segment lost 0 bases, leaving 8 bases of the junction unmatched. The CDR3 totals 16 residues. Germline-derived CDR1 and CDR2 are SGHKS and YYEKEE (reference sequence). CDR3 region: CASSLAPGQGLYEQYF. The CDR3 DNA reads as TGTGCCAGCAGCTTGGCCCCCGGACAGGGGTTGTACGAGCAGTACTTC.

The CDR3 DNA sequence: TGTGCCAGCAGCCGCTCATCCGGCGGGAGCAAGTTCTTC. It yields the protein CASSRSSGGSKFF. The rearrangement links TRBV4-2 to TRBJ2-1; TRBD2 matches 7 bases. V lost 4 bases, J lost 14 bases, and 11 bases stayed unmatched. CDR3 length: 13 residues. Germline V gene data show CDR1 as LGHNA and CDR2 as YNFKEQ.

The sample holds one count of this clone. The chain employs TRBV11-3 and TRBJ1-5; D remains unclear. Germline V gives CDR1 SGHNT, CDR2 YENEEA. V gave up 3 bases and J gave up 4 bases, with 16 bases separating them. The CDR3 covers 16 residues. CDR3 sequence: CASSFSGKGCNQPQHF. The CDR3 DNA reads as TGTGCCAGCAGCTTTTCAGGAAAGGGTTGTAATCAGCCCCAGCATTTT.

The rearrangement links TRBV15 to TRBJ2-7; TRBD1 might be the D (6 bases). The CDR3 length is 16 residues. V lost 1 base to trimming and J lost 2 bases, with 15 bases between them. Germline CDR1 and CDR2: LNHNV and YYDKDF (reference sequence). The CDR3: CATSRGTVRGAYEQYF. The CDR3 coding sequence is TGTGCCACCAGCAGAGGGACAGTTAGAGGGGCCTACGAGCAGTACTTC.

The rearrangement uses TRBV6-1 and TRBJ2-5; D is perhaps TRBD2 (6 bases). V dropped 7 bases and J dropped 4 bases, with 19 bases sitting between them. Germline V CDR1 and CDR2: MNHNS, SASEGT. The CDR3 has 15 residues. The CDR3 sequence is CASNLGHLRGETQYF. In DNA, the CDR3 is TGTGCCAGCAACCTCGGACACTTGCGGGGAGAGACCCAGTACTTC.

This rearrangement joins TRBV7-6 to TRBJ2-7; 8 nucleotides match TRBD2. CDR1 SGHVS and CDR2 FNYEAQ come from the germline V gene. The CDR3 is 16 residues long. V lost 0 bases to trimming and J lost 3 bases; unmatched junction nucleotides: 7. The CDR3 sequence: CASSLASGGPVYEQYF. CDR3 nucleotides: TGTGCCAGCAGCTTAGCGTCGGGGGGGCCCGTCTACGAGCAGTACTTC. Looking up the rest from reference TRBV7-6 and TRBJ2-7 gives the full variable domain: GAGVSQSPRYKVTKRGQDVALRCDPISGHVSLYWYRQALGQGPEFLTYFNYEAQQDKSGLPNDRFSAERPEGSISTLTIQRTEQRDSAMYRCASSLASGGPVYEQYFGPGTRLTVT.

The J gene is TRBJ1-2, the V gene TRBV6-5, with 10 nucleotides matching TRBD1. The CDR3 consists of 16 residues. Trimming cost V 4 bases and J 4 bases; bases outside gene matches: 9. Germline loops: CDR1 MNHEY, CDR2 SVGAGI. The DNA for the CDR3 is TGTGCCAGCAGTTTGCAGGGACAGGGGTCTCCCTATGGCTACACCTTC. Amino acid sequence: CASSLQGQGSPYGYTF.

The chain recombines TRBV11-2 with TRBJ1-1; D unclear. Trimming pared 6 bases from V and 4 bases from J, leaving 15 bases between. CDR1 and CDR2 from the germline V gene are SGHAT and FQNNGV. The length of the CDR3 is 14 residues. The DNA of the CDR3 is TGTGCCAGCAGTTGGGGTACTCATAGCACTGAAGCTTTCTTT. Its protein product is CASSWGTHSTEAFF.

The chain joins TRBV6-1 to TRBJ2-1; TRBD2 matches 10 bases. The CDR3 sequence is 12 residues long. Germline loops: CDR1 MNHNS, CDR2 SASEGT. The V gene end was trimmed by 11 bases and the J gene end by 8 bases; junction bases not matched to a gene: 6. CDR3 protein: CAVSGRSYEQFF. The CDR3 nucleotides read TGTGCCGTTAGCGGGAGGAGTTATGAGCAGTTCTTC.

V is TRBV4-2 and J is TRBJ2-3; tentative D call: TRBD2 (5 bases). This CDR3 has 17 amino acids. The germline V and J ends were trimmed by 0 bases and 1 base, with 14 bases remaining between them. Germline CDR1 and CDR2: LGHNA and YNFKEQ. CDR3 residues: CASSQDAIGLRTDTQYF. DNA of the CDR3: TGTGCCAGCAGCCAAGATGCTATAGGACTCCGCACAGATACGCAGTATTTT.